The clone carrying this T cell receptor beta chain was found once. Antigen specificity is unknown. CD4+ T cells, purified by negative selection, averaged roughly 98% purity. This CDR3 spans 15 amino acids. The junction had 9 bases not matched to a gene; V was cut back by 5 bases and J by 3 bases. Per the germline V gene, CDR1 is LNHDA and CDR2 is SQIVND (reference sequence). The sample comes from a study of T cell repertoires and HLA-DP antigens. Study-wide background: DNA input averaged roughly 200 ng in sorted CD137+CD4+ and approximately 1,200 ng in pre-culture CD4+.

This table comes from immunoSEQ multiplex PCR, and its TCRdb copy is limited to in-frame clones, with some not included. Of over 100,000 clones listed, 80% to 95% were seen once; the top ten hold 0.27%. Sequenced: CD4+ T cells from PBMCs. The receptor's source is a woman between 18 and 30 years old in good health and CMV-seronegative. This chain connects TRBV19 to TRBJ2-5; TRBD2 matches 7 bases. CDR3 sequence: CASSGIRDYEETQYF. The CDR3 region has the DNA TGTGCCAGTAGTGGAATCCGGGACTACGAAGAGACCCAGTACTTC. The full variable domain, with the rest looked up from reference TRBV19 and TRBJ2-5, is DGGITQSPKYLFRKEGQNVTLSCEQNLNHDAMYWYRQDPGQGLRLIYYSQIVNDFQKGDIAEGYSVSREKKESFPLTVTSAQKNPTAFYLCASSGIRDYEETQYFGPGTRLLVL.